Following are 2 T cell receptor beta chains from one sample sequenced in a study of blood T cell repertoires in COVID-19 (dated by TCRdb to 2020 to 2021). Receptor libraries were prepared by the immunoSEQ multiplex PCR assay. TCRdb's version of the immuneACCESS table is confined to in-frame rearrangements and falls short of the full clone set. An unresolved V gene accounts for under half of the shortfall where checked; the remainder is of unknown origin. In all, the sample holds some 300,000 clones, and 70% to 90% of those were seen once. Clones ranked in the top ten supply more than 6.5% of the sample. The sequenced sample consisted of peripheral blood. The origin of the receptors is a woman aged 25 to 39 who had recovered from COVID-19.

The chain employs TRBV15 and TRBJ1-5, with 7 positions matching TRBD1. Germline V CDR1 and CDR2: LNHNV, YYDKDF (reference sequence). This CDR3 has 14 residues. The V segment lost 3 bases and the J segment 5 bases; nucleotides outside the gene matches: 4. The CDR3 spells CATSRQTGDQPQHF. The CDR3 region has the DNA TGTGCCACCAGCAGGCAAACAGGGGATCAGCCCCAGCATTTT.

V gene TRBV4-1 combines with J gene TRBJ1-1; D is uncertain. This CDR3 region has 13 residues. V lost 1 base and J 7 bases, leaving 10 bases between the germline ends. Germline CDR1 and CDR2: MGHRA and YSYEKL. CDR3 sequence: CASSQVSRREAFF. DNA for the CDR3: TGCGCCAGCAGCCAAGTTAGCCGACGTGAAGCTTTCTTT.